These 6 T cell receptor beta chains came from one sample sequenced in a study of blood T cell repertoires in COVID-19. Repertoires were generated with immunoSEQ multiplex PCR, while TCRdb's copy carries only in-frame clones and drops some. Among 150,000 to 200,000 clones, about 84% were seen once, and the ten largest hold 5.2%. The sequencing sample was made of peripheral blood. These receptors originate from a woman under 40 with acute or convalescent COVID-19.

This clone has only one observation. This chain uses TRBV2 with TRBJ1-1; no clear D gene. The CDR3 extends over 14 amino acids. Trimming shortened V by 6 bases and J by 0 bases, and 11 bases separated the two germline ends. CDR1 is SNHLY, CDR2 FYNNEI, per germline. In DNA form, the CDR3 reads TGTGCCAGCAGCCCGGGAAGGGTGAACACTGAAGCTTTCTTT. Translation: CASSPGRVNTEAFF.

This clone was observed a few times. V and J are TRBV25-1 and TRBJ2-7, with D possibly matching TRBD1 (5 bases). The germline gives CDR1 MGHDK, CDR2 SYGVNS. With 6 bases removed from V and 4 bases from J, the gap between germline ends came to 19 bases. This CDR3 contains 15 residues. The CDR3 loop reads CASRTDRSPPYEQYF. As DNA, the CDR3 is TGTGCCAGCAGAACCGACAGAAGCCCTCCTTACGAGCAGTACTTC.

This clone was recorded a few times. The chain uses TRBV6-4 and TRBJ2-3; no clear D. This CDR3 is 15 amino acids long. Per the germline V gene, CDR1 is MRHNA and CDR2 is SNTAGT. Trimming took off 5 bases at V and 3 bases at J, with 15 bases between the two ends. The CDR3 spells CASSSEPGWTDTQYF. The CDR3 DNA is TGTGCCAGCAGTAGCGAGCCCGGGTGGACAGATACGCAGTATTTT.

The rearrangement joins TRBV28 to TRBJ2-1, with 11 bases lining up with TRBD2. Looked up from germline, CDR1 is MDHEN and CDR2 is SYDVKM. This CDR3 comprises 14 residues. Trimming removed 6 bases from V and 6 bases from J; junction bases left unmatched: 4. CDR3 coding DNA: TGTGCCAGCAGGGGACTAGCGGACACCAATGAGCAGTTCTTC. Translated: CASRGLADTNEQFF.

This CDR3 reads CASSPPSTGPNEKLFF. In nucleotides, the CDR3 is TGTGCCAGCAGCCCTCCTTCGACAGGTCCTAATGAAAAACTGTTTTTT. V usage is TRBV5-8 and J usage is TRBJ1-4; the D gene is possibly TRBD1 (6 bases). This CDR3 has 16 amino acids. Between the trimmed V and J ends, which lost 4 bases and 3 bases, there was a span of 16 bases. Germline CDR1 and CDR2: SGHTS and YDEGEE.

The rearrangement joins TRBV28 to TRBJ1-2, with 7 bases that match TRBD1. CDR3 length: 13 amino acids. The V segment lost 8 bases and the J segment 8 bases; nucleotides outside the gene matches: 11. CDR1 and CDR2 from the germline V gene are MDHEN and SYDVKM. CDR3 protein: CASSPRGHRGYTF. In nucleotides, the CDR3 is TGTGCCAGCTCCCCTAGGGGGCATAGAGGCTACACCTTC.